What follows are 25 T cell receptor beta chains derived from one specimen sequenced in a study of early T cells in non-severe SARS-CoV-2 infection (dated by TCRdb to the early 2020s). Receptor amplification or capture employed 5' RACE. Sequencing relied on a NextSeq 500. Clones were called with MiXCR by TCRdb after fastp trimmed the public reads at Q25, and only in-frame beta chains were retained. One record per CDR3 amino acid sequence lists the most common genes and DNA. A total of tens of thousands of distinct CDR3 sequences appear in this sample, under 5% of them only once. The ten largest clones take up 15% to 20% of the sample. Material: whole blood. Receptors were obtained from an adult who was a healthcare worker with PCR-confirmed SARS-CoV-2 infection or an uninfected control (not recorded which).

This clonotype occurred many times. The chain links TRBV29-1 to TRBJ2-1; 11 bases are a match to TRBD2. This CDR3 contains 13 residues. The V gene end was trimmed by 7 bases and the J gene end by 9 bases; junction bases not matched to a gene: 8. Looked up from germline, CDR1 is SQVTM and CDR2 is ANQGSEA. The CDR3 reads CSAPSGGRREQFF. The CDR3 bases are TGCAGCGCTCCTAGCGGGGGGCGCCGTGAGCAGTTCTTC.

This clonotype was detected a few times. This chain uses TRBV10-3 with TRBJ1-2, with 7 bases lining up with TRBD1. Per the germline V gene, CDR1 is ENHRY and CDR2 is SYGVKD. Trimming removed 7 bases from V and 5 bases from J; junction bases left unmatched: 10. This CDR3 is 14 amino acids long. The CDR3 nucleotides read TGTGCCATCAAGGGGGACAGTGCGGGTTATGGCTACACCTTC. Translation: CAIKGDSAGYGYTF.

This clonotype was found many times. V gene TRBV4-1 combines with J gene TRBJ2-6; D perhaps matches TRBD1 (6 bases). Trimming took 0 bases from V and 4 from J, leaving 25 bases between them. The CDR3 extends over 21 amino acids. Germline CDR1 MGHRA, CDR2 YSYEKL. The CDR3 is CASSQEISQRYRVRGANVLTF. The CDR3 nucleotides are TGCGCCAGCAGCCAAGAAATCTCTCAACGCTACAGGGTTAGAGGGGCCAACGTCCTGACTTTC.

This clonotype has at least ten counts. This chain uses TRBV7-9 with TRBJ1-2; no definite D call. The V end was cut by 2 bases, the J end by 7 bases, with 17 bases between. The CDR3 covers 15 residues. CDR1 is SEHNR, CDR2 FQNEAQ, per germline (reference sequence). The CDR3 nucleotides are TGTGCCAGCAGCTTAACATCCACCAGATGGGGTGGCTACACCTTC. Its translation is CASSLTSTRWGGYTF.

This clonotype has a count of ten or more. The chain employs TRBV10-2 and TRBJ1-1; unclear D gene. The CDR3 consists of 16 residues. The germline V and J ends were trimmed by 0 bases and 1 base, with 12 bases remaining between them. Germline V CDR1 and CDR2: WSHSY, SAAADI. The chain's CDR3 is CASSESGPMGNTEAFF. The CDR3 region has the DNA TGCGCCAGCAGTGAGTCGGGCCCAATGGGGAACACTGAAGCTTTCTTT.

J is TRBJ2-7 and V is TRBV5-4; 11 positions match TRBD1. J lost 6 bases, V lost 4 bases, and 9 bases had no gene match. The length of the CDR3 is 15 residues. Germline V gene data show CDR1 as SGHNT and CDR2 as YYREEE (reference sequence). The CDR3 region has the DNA TGTGCCAGCAGCGCCCCGGGACAGGGGGTTGCCGAGCAGTACTTC. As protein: CASSAPGQGVAEQYF.

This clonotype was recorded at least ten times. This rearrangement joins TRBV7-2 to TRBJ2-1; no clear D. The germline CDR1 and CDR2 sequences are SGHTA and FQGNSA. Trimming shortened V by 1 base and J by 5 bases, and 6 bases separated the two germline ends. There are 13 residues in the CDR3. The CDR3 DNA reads TGTGCCAGCAGCTTAGGAGAGAACAATGAGCAGTTCTTC. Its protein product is CASSLGENNEQFF.

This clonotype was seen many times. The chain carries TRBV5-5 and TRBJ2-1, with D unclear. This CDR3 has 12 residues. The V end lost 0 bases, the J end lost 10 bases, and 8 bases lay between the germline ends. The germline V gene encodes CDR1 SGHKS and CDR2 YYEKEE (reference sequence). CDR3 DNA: TGTGCCAGCAGCTTGGGGCAGAGGGAGCAGTTCTTC. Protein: CASSLGQREQFF.

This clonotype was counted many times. CDR3 DNA: TGTGCCAGCAGCTACGACCGAAAGACCCAGTACTTC. Translation: CASSYDRKTQYF. J is TRBJ2-5 and V is TRBV5-5; no clear D. The CDR3 runs 12 residues. Trimming cost V 3 bases and J 6 bases, with 9 bases left between them. Germline V lookup: CDR1 SGHKS, CDR2 YYEKEE (reference sequence).

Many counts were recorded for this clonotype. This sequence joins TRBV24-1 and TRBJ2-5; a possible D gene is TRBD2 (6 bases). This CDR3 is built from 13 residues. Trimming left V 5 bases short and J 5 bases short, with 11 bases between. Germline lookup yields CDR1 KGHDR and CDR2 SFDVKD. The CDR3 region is CATSGGGAETQYF. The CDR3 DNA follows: TGTGCCACCAGTGGGGGCGGGGCGGAGACCCAGTACTTC.

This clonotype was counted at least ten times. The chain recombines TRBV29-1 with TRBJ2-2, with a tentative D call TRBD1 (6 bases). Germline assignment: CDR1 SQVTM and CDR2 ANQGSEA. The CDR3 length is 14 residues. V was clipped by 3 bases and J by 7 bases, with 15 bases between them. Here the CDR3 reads CSVEDRGAGGELFF. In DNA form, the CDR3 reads TGCAGCGTTGAGGACAGAGGGGCAGGCGGGGAGCTGTTTTTT.

CDR3 sequence (DNA): TGTGCCAACTTAGAGGATGACCGGAATGAAAAACTGTTTTTT. Residues: CANLEDDRNEKLFF. This chain connects TRBV27 to TRBJ1-4; D gene ambiguous. CDR3 length equals 14 residues. The V gene's germline CDR1 is MNHEY and CDR2 SMNVEV (reference sequence). Trimming removed 10 bases from V and 5 bases from J, with 17 bases in between.

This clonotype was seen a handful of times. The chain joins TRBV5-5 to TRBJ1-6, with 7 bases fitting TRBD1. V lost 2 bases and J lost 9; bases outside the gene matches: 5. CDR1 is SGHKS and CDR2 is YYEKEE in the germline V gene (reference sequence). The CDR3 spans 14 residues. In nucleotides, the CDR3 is TGTGCCAGCAGCTTTGACAGGGCGATTTCACCCCTCCACTTT. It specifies CASSFDRAISPLHF.

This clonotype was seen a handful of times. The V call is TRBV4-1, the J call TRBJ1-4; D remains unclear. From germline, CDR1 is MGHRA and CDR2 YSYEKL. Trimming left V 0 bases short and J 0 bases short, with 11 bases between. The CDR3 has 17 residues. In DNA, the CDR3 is TGCGCCAGCAGCCAAGAGATAGGCACAACAACTAATGAAAAACTGTTTTTT. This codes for CASSQEIGTTTNEKLFF.

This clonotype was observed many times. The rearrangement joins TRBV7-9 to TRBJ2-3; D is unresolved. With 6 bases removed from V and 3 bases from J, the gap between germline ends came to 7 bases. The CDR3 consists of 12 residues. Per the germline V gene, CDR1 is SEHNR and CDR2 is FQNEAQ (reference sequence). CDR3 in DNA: TGTGCCAGCAGTTTCCGTACAGATACGCAGTATTTT. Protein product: CASSFRTDTQYF.

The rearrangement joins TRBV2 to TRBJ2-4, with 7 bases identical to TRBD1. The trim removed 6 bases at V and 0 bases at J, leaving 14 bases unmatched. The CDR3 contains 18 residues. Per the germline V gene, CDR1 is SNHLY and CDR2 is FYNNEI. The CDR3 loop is CASRLGTVMSLAKNIQYF. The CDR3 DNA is TGTGCCAGCAGGCTAGGGACAGTCATGTCCCTAGCCAAAAACATTCAGTACTTC.

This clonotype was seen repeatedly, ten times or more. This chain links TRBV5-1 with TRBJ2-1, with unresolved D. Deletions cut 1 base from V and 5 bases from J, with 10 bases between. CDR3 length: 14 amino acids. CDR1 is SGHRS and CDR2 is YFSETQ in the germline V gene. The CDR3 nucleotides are TGCGCCAGCAGCTTGATTAATATCCACAATGAGCAGTTCTTC. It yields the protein CASSLINIHNEQFF. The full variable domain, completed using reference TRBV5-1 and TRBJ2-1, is KAGVTQTPRYLIKTRGQQVTLSCSPISGHRSVSWYQQTPGQGLQFLFEYFSETQRNKGNFPGRFSGRQFSNSRSEMNVSTLELGDSALYLCASSLINIHNEQFFGPGTRLTVL.

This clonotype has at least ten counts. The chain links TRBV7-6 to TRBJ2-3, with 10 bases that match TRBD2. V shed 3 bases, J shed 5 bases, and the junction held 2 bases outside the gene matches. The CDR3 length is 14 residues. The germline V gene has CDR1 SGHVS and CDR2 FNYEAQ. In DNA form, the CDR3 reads TGTGCCAGCAGCTTGGCTAGCGGGGGAGATACGCAGTATTTT. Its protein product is CASSLASGGDTQYF.

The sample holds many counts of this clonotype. The CDR3 here is CASRIRDSVGYTF. DNA for the CDR3: TGTGCAAGTCGCATACGGGATTCTGTCGGCTACACCTTC. The chain employs TRBV12-2 and TRBJ1-2; the table assigns TRBD1, which was not confirmed against the DNA. TRBV12-2 is assigned pseudogene status. The CDR3 extends over 13 amino acids.

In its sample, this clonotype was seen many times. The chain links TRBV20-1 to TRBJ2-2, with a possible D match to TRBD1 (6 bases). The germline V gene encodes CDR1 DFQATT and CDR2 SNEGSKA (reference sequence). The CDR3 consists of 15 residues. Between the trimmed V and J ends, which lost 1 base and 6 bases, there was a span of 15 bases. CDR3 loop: CSARVGGPIAGELFF. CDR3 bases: TGCAGTGCTAGAGTTGGGGGCCCGATCGCCGGGGAGCTGTTTTTT.

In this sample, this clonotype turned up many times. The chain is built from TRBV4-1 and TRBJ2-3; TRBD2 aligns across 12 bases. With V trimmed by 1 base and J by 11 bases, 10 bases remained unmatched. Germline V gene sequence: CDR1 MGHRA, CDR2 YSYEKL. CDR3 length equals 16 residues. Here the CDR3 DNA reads TGCGCCAGCAGCCAAGGGTTGACTAGCGGGGGTGCAGAGCAGTATTTT. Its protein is CASSQGLTSGGAEQYF.

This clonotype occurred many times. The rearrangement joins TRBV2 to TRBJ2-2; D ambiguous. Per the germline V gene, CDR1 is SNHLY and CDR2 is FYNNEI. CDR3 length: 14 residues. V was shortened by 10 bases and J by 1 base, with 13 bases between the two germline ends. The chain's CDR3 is CAIYLAENTGELFF. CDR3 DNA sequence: TGTGCCATCTACTTGGCTGAGAACACCGGGGAGCTGTTTTTT.

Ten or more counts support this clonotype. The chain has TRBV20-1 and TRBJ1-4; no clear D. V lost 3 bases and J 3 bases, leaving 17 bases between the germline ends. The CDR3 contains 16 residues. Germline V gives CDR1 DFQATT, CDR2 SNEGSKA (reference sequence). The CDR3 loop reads CSASRLAGPANEKLFF. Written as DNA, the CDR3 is TGCAGTGCTAGCCGCCTCGCCGGGCCTGCTAATGAAAAACTGTTTTTT.

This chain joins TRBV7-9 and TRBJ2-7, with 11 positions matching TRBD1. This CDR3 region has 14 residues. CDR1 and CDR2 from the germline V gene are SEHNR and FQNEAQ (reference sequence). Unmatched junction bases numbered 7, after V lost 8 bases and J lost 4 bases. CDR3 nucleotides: TGTGCCAGCGGCCGGGACAGGGGGACTTACGAGCAGTACTTC. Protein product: CASGRDRGTYEQYF.

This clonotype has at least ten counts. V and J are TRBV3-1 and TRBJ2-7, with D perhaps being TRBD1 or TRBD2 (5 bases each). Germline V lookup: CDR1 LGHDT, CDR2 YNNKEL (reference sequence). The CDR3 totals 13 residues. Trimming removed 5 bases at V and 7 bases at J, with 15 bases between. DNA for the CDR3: TGTGCCAGCAGCGGACCAGGGAGTTTGGAGCAGTACTTC. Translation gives CASSGPGSLEQYF.